The 24 T cell receptor beta chains reported below all come from one sample, sequenced in a study of T-cell reconstitution after alpha-beta-depleted transplantation in children. The TCRbeta library was prepared with unique molecular identifiers. TCRdb independently ran MiXCR on the PCR reads; one entry per CDR3 protein. This sample has roughly 350,000 distinct CDR3 sequences, with 16% found just once. The sequencing used PBMCs, mostly from graft donor cells, collected 360 days after TCRalphabeta/CD19-depleted stem cell transplant. These TCRs come from a male patient between 2 and 10 years old who had a stem cell transplant for acute lymphoblastic leukemia, so the T cells may come from the graft donor.

The rearrangement joins TRBV13 to TRBJ2-1; TRBD2 matches at 8 bases. With V trimmed by 4 bases and J by 9 bases, 11 bases remained unmatched. The V gene's germline CDR1 is PRHDT and CDR2 FYEKMQ (reference sequence). The CDR3 contains 15 residues. CDR3 DNA sequence: TGTGCCAGCAGCTGGAGCGGGACTAGTGTGATTGAGCAGTTCTTC. Translating gives CASSWSGTSVIEQFF. The full variable domain, completed using reference TRBV13 and TRBJ2-1, is AAGVIQSPRHLIKEKRETATLKCYPIPRHDTVYWYQQGPGQDPQFLISFYEKMQSDKGSIPDRFSAQQFSDYHSELNMSSLELGDSALYFCASSWSGTSVIEQFFGPGTRLTVL.

This clonotype came up a few times. This chain links TRBV5-8 with TRBJ2-2; D is perhaps TRBD1 (6 bases). The V end was cut by 5 bases, the J end by 0 bases, with 8 bases between. The germline V gene encodes CDR1 SGHTS and CDR2 YDEGEE. The length of the CDR3 is 14 residues. CDR3 sequence reads: CASRGAANTGELFF. The CDR3 bases are TGTGCCAGCAGGGGGGCTGCGAACACCGGGGAGCTGTTTTTT.

There are a few counts of this clonotype. This sequence joins TRBV10-3 and TRBJ2-2, with D perhaps TRBD1 (5 bases). Germline CDR1 is ENHRY and CDR2 is SYGVKD. This CDR3 comprises 14 residues. Between the trimmed V and J ends, which lost 6 bases and 0 bases, there was a span of 8 bases. The CDR3 DNA sequence: TGTGCCATCAGAACAGGTTCGAACACCGGGGAGCTGTTTTTT. It yields the protein CAIRTGSNTGELFF.

The chain is built from TRBV12-3 or TRBV12-4 and TRBJ2-1, with TRBD2 matching 7 bases. The CDR3 is 15 residues long. Germline trimming cut 1 base from V and 4 bases from J; bases unmatched to any gene: 4. This chain's CDR3 is CASSLELAVYNEQFF. CDR3 DNA sequence: TGTGCCAGCAGTTTAGAGCTAGCGGTTTACAATGAGCAGTTCTTC.

The chain joins TRBV4-3 to TRBJ2-1; no clear D. Germline V gives CDR1 LGHNA, CDR2 YSLEER. Between the trimmed V and J ends, which lost 0 bases and 10 bases, there was a span of 13 bases. This CDR3 has 14 residues. CDR3 sequence reads: CASSQDLAAWEQFF. CDR3 coding DNA: TGCGCCAGCAGCCAAGACCTCGCTGCTTGGGAGCAGTTCTTC.

This clonotype was seen a few times. The CDR3 nucleotides are TGTGCCAGCAGCTTAGCAGGTAGCGGGAGGGCCTTGGAGCAGTTCTTC. As protein: CASSLAGSGRALEQFF. V is TRBV7-9 and J is TRBJ2-1, with 11 bases lining up with TRBD2. CDR3 length: 16 residues. Germline-derived CDR1 and CDR2 are SEHNR and FQNEAQ (reference sequence). Germline trimming cut 0 bases from V and 10 bases from J; bases unmatched to any gene: 8.

This clonotype appeared a few times. The J gene is TRBJ2-7, the V gene TRBV20-1, with D unresolved. CDR1 and CDR2 (germline): DFQATT, SNEGSKA (reference sequence). This CDR3 is 18 amino acids long. Trimming pared 0 bases from V and 5 bases from J, leaving 26 bases between. The CDR3 nucleotides are TGCAGTGCTAGAGATAGGCCGCTCTCGACCCCCCTCCTCCACGAGCAGTACTTC. Encoded protein: CSARDRPLSTPLLHEQYF.

The genes are TRBV20-1 and TRBJ2-3; D could derive from TRBD1 or TRBD2 (6 bases each). Germline V gives CDR1 DFQATT, CDR2 SNEGSKA (reference sequence). V lost 3 bases and J 1 base, leaving 11 bases between the germline ends. This CDR3 has 14 residues. CDR3 region: CSARGASGTDTQYF. In DNA, the CDR3 is TGCAGTGCTAGGGGGGCTAGCGGCACAGATACGCAGTATTTT.

This clonotype was observed once. V usage is TRBV18 and J usage is TRBJ2-1; 8 bases align to TRBD2. CDR1 is KGHSH, CDR2 LQKENI, per germline. The CDR3 consists of 13 residues. V dropped 2 bases and J dropped 6; count of bases not matched to a gene: 0. CDR3 protein: CASSPGTSNEQFF. CDR3 sequence (DNA): TGTGCCAGCTCACCAGGGACTAGCAATGAGCAGTTCTTC.

This clonotype turned up a few times. CDR3 region: CATFRDRYSSYNEQFF. Here the CDR3 DNA reads TGTGCCACCTTCCGGGACAGGTATAGCTCCTACAATGAGCAGTTCTTC. The chain combines TRBV24-1 with TRBJ2-1; TRBD1 matches 8 bases. J gave up 0 bases and V 9 bases, and 9 bases lay outside the gene matches. The CDR3 is 16 amino acids. Germline V CDR1 and CDR2: KGHDR, SFDVKD.

The rearrangement joins TRBV29-1 to TRBJ1-2; D is uncertain. Germline CDR1 SQVTM, CDR2 ANQGSEA. The CDR3 runs to 15 residues. The germline V and J ends were trimmed by 3 bases and 3 bases, with 17 bases remaining between them. The DNA of the CDR3 is TGCAGCGTTGAGGAAGAAGGAGCCGTGGACTATGGCTACACCTTC. Encoded protein: CSVEEEGAVDYGYTF.

Details on this clonotype: Its ends do not fully match the called genes, so a read error is possible. The chain recombines TRBV5-1 with TRBJ2-1; 8 bases line up with TRBD2. Germline assignment: CDR1 SGHRS and CDR2 YFSETQ. The CDR3 spans 15 residues. The CDR3 is CASSLVTSDYNEEFF. The DNA for the CDR3 is TGCGCCAGCAGCTTGGTGACTAGCGACTACAATGAGGAGTTCTTC.

J is TRBJ1-1 and V is TRBV4-3; 7 bases line up with TRBD1. CDR1 and CDR2 (germline): LGHNA, YSLEER. The CDR3 spans 15 residues. Losses at the gene ends were 0 bases for V and 4 bases for J; bases not matched to a gene: 5. CDR3 DNA sequence: TGCGCCAGCAGCCAAGATTCCAGGGGGGGCACTGAAGCTTTCTTT. Its protein product is CASSQDSRGGTEAFF.

This clonotype was seen more than once but under ten times. J is TRBJ2-7 and V is TRBV7-2, with 7 bases fitting TRBD1. The CDR3 is 16 amino acids. V dropped 5 bases and J dropped 2; count of bases not matched to a gene: 12. Germline V gene data show CDR1 as SGHTA and CDR2 as FQGNSA. The CDR3 spells CASSGRIPGQTYEQYF. The CDR3, as DNA: TGTGCCAGCAGCGGACGAATCCCGGGACAGACCTACGAGCAGTACTTC.

This clonotype was detected only a few times. The chain combines TRBV12-5 with TRBJ2-1; TRBD2 matches 10 bases. V lost 3 bases and J lost 3; bases outside the gene matches: 14. This CDR3 spans 19 amino acids. In germline, CDR1 is LGHNT, CDR2 FRNRAP. The CDR3 nucleotides read TGTGCTAGTGGTTTCGGGGGCAGCGGGAGGGTACCCCTCTACAATGAGCAGTTCTTC. Amino acid sequence: CASGFGGSGRVPLYNEQFF.

This clonotype was seen only a few times. The chain links TRBV5-1 to TRBJ2-3, with D tentatively TRBD2 (6 bases). Germline V gives CDR1 SGHRS, CDR2 YFSETQ. The CDR3 covers 15 residues. Trimming left V 3 bases short and J 2 bases short, with 13 bases between. Here the CDR3 DNA reads TGCGCCAGCAGCTATTCTGCGGGACTCACAGATACGCAGTATTTT. Translating gives CASSYSAGLTDTQYF.

Many counts were recorded for this clonotype. The chain employs TRBV3-1 and TRBJ1-1; D unresolved. Trimming cost V 4 bases and J 2 bases, with 11 bases left between them. The CDR3 is made up of 14 amino acids. Germline-derived CDR1 and CDR2 are LGHDT and YNNKEL (reference sequence). The CDR3 region has the DNA TGTGCCAGCAGCCGTCAGCCGACAAACACTGAAGCTTTCTTT. This translates into CASSRQPTNTEAFF.

This clonotype was detected a few times. The chain uses TRBV28 and TRBJ2-7; D is possibly TRBD2 (5 bases). The germline V gene encodes CDR1 MDHEN and CDR2 SYDVKM. The V and J ends lost 4 bases and 1 base respectively, with 8 bases between them. The CDR3 has 13 amino acids. The DNA of the CDR3 is TGTGCCAGCAGTTCACTAGGTTCCTACGAGCAGTACTTC. This codes for CASSSLGSYEQYF. The complete variable domain, with remaining parts taken from reference TRBV28 and TRBJ2-7, reads DVKVTQSSRYLVKRTGEKVFLECVQDMDHENMFWYRQDPGLGLRLIYFSYDVKMKEKGDIPEGYSVSREKKERFSLILESASTNQTSMYLCASSSLGSYEQYFGPGTRLTVT.

This clonotype was counted only a few times. This sequence joins TRBV7-6 and TRBJ2-1; the match to TRBD2 covers 8 bases. J was trimmed by 5 bases and V by 1 base; bases with no gene match: 7. The CDR3 runs 16 residues. Germline V lookup: CDR1 SGHVS, CDR2 FNYEAQ. The CDR3 nucleotides read TGTGCCAGCAGCTTAGTGGCGGGAGGCTGGAACAATGAGCAGTTCTTC. Its protein product is CASSLVAGGWNNEQFF.

To note about this clonotype: This CDR3 is missing its conserved last phenylalanine or tryptophan, likely due to a read error. CDR3 coding DNA: TGTGCCAGCAGCTTTCAACTACACGGAGGGTACCAAGAGACCCAGTACTAC. Amino acids: CASSFQLHGGYQETQYY. The V call is TRBV5-5, the J call TRBJ2-5, with a tentative D call TRBD2 (6 bases). The V end lost 2 bases, the J end lost 0 bases, and 17 bases lay between the germline ends. CDR1 SGHKS and CDR2 YYEKEE come from the germline V gene (reference sequence). The CDR3 sequence is 17 residues long.

This chain links TRBV27 with TRBJ2-7; 7 nucleotides match TRBD1. This CDR3 contains 12 residues. Germline trimming cut 5 bases from V and 8 bases from J; bases unmatched to any gene: 6. CDR1 is MNHEY, CDR2 SMNVEV, per germline (reference sequence). CDR3 nucleotides: TGTGCCAGCAGTGGGACAGCTAAGAAGCAGTACTTC. Translation gives CASSGTAKKQYF.

This clonotype was seen only a few times. This chain joins TRBV6-1 and TRBJ2-3; 10 nucleotides match TRBD1. V gave up 10 bases and J gave up 5 bases; unmatched junction bases: 6. CDR1 and CDR2 (germline): MNHNS, SASEGT. The CDR3 has 13 amino acids. CDR3 region: CATGTGEEDTQYF. In DNA, the CDR3 is TGTGCCACCGGGACAGGGGAGGAAGATACGCAGTATTTT.

The chain carries TRBV4-3 and TRBJ1-1, with 8 nucleotides matching TRBD1. V was pared by 1 base and J by 3 bases, with 1 base of the junction left unmatched. The CDR3 is 14 residues long. Germline CDR1 and CDR2: LGHNA and YSLEER. The CDR3 reads CASSQVQGDTEAFF. CDR3 in DNA: TGCGCCAGCAGCCAAGTACAGGGGGACACTGAAGCTTTCTTT.

V is TRBV6-2 or TRBV6-3 and J is TRBJ2-3; the D gene is possibly TRBD2 (6 bases). Germline V gene data show CDR1 as MNHEY and CDR2 as SVGEGT. Trimming stripped 2 bases from V and 6 bases from J, with 12 bases between. This CDR3 has 14 residues. The CDR3 is CASSYDLARDTQYF. Here the CDR3 DNA reads TGTGCCAGCAGTTACGACCTAGCGCGGGATACGCAGTATTTT.